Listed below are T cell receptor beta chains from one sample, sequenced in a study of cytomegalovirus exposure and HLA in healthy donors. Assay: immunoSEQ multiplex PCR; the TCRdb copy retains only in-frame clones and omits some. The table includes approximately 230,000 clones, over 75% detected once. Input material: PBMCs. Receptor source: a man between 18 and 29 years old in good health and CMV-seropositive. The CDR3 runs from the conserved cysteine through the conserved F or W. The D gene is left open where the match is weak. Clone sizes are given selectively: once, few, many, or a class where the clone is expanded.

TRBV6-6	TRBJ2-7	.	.	CASSTGTSYEQYF	TGTGCCAGCAGTACAGGTACCTCCTACGAGCAGTACTTC
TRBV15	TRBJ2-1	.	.	CATSRGGTNYNEQFF	TGTGCCACCAGCAGAGGAGGCACGAACTACAATGAGCAGTTCTTC
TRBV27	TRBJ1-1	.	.	CASSIQGNTEAFF	TGTGCCAGCAGTATTCAGGGGAACACTGAAGCTTTCTTT
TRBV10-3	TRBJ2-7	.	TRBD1	CAIRRTGGAYEQYF	TGTGCCATCAGGCGGACAGGGGGCGCCTACGAGCAGTACTTC
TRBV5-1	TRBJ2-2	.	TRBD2	CASSSLAGGNTGELFF	TGCGCCAGCAGCTCCTTAGCGGGAGGCAACACCGGGGAGCTGTTTTTT
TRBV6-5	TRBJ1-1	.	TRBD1	CASTPQGARTEAFF	TGTGCCAGCACTCCACAGGGGGCGCGCACTGAAGCTTTCTTT
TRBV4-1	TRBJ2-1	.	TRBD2	CASSQGASGTYNEQFF	TGCGCCAGCAGCCAAGGCGCTAGCGGTACTTACAATGAGCAGTTCTTC
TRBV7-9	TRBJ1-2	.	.	CASSLMGRTGSRGYTF	TGTGCCAGCAGCTTAATGGGTCGGACGGGGAGTCGGGGCTACACCTTC
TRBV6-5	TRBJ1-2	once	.	CASTAGRPAGYTF	TGTGCCAGCACCGCAGGGAGGCCTGCTGGCTACACCTTC
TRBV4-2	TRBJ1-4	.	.	CASSQVSGVNEKLFF	TGTGCCAGCAGCCAAGTAAGCGGCGTTAATGAAAAACTGTTTTTT
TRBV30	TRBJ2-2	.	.	CAWSRENTGELFF	TGTGCCTGGAGCCGGGAGAACACCGGGGAGCTGTTTTTT
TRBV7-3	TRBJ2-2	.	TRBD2	CASSAGTRSTGELFF	TGTGCCAGCAGCGCCGGGACTAGGAGCACCGGGGAGCTGTTTTTT
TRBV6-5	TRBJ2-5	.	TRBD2	CASSAAGAETQYF	TGTGCCAGCAGTGCAGCGGGAGCGGAGACCCAGTACTTC
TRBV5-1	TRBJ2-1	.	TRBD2	CASSSGLAGGPYNEQFF	TGCGCCAGCAGCTCTGGACTAGCGGGAGGTCCTTACAATGAGCAGTTCTTC
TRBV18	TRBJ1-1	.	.	CASSPNLDTEAFF	TGTGCCAGCTCACCAAACTTAGACACTGAAGCTTTCTTT
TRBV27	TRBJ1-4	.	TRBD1	CASRADRGPTNEKLFF	TGTGCCAGCAGAGCGGACAGGGGGCCGACTAATGAAAAACTGTTTTTT
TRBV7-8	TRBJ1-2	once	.	CASSLAYVRPGGYTF	TGTGCCAGCAGCTTAGCGTATGTCCGGCCGGGGGGCTACACCTTC
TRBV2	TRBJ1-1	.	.	CASSGYLKPAGNTEAFF	TGTGCCAGCAGTGGCTACCTAAAACCGGCAGGGAACACTGAAGCTTTCTTT
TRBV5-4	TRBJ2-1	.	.	CASSSTLNEQFF	TGTGCCAGCAGCTCGACCCTAAATGAGCAGTTCTTC
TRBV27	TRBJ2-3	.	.	CASSFRGYTDTQYF	TGTGCCAGCAGTTTTAGGGGGTACACAGATACGCAGTATTTT
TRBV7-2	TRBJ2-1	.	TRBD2	CASSLGLAVSNEQFF	TGTGCCAGCAGCTTAGGACTAGCGGTAAGCAATGAGCAGTTCTTC
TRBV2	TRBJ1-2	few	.	CASSEYGRGYGYTF	TGTGCCAGCAGTGAGTACGGCAGGGGCTATGGCTACACCTTC
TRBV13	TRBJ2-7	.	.	CASSTQGSYEQYF	TGTGCCAGCAGCACACAGGGTTCCTACGAGCAGTACTTC
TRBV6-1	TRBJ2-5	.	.	CASSERGFRETQYF	TGTGCCAGCAGTGAACGGGGCTTCAGGGAGACCCAGTACTTC
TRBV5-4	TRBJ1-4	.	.	CASSLVPGTNEKLFF	TGTGCCAGCAGCTTGGTTCCGGGAACTAATGAAAAACTGTTTTTT
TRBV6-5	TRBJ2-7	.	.	CASSYGLAYEQYF	TGTGCCAGCAGTTACGGCTTAGCCTACGAGCAGTACTTC
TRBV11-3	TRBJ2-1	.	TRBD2	CASSPGLAGYNEQFF	TGTGCCAGCAGCCCCGGACTAGCGGGTTACAATGAGCAGTTCTTC
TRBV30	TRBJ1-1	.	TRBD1	CAWDQDRGGTEAFF	TGTGCCTGGGATCAGGACAGGGGTGGCACTGAAGCTTTCTTT
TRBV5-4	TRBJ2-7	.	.	CASSLGGPGGGPYEQYF	TGTGCCAGCAGCTTGGGGGGCCCGGGAGGGGGCCCCTACGAGCAGTACTTC
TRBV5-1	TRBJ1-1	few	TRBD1	CASSWTGSSGTEAFF	TGCGCCAGCAGCTGGACAGGGTCGAGCGGCACTGAAGCTTTCTTT
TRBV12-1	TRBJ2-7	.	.	CASSACSPDEQYF	TGTGCCAGCAGCGCCTGTAGCCCGGACGAGCAGTACTTC
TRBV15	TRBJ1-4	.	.	CATSRKGSTNEKLFF	TGTGCCACCAGCAGGAAGGGTTCAACTAATGAAAAACTGTTTTTT
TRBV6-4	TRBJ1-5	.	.	CASSDEKGERNQPQHF	TGTGCCAGCAGTGACGAGAAGGGCGAACGCAATCAGCCCCAGCATTTT
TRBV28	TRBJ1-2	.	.	CASSFLDANYGYTF	TGTGCCAGCAGTTTTCTAGACGCAAACTATGGCTACACCTTC
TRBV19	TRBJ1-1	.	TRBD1	CASTIGTVGEAFF	TGTGCCAGTACCATCGGGACAGTTGGTGAAGCTTTCTTT
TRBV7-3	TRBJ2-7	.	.	CASSLGGRYEQYF	TGTGCCAGCAGCTTAGGCGGCCGGTACGAGCAGTACTTC
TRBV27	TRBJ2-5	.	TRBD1	CASSLGQGYKETQYF	TGTGCCAGCAGCCTGGGACAGGGGTACAAAGAGACCCAGTACTTC
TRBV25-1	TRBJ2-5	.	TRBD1	CASSTIAPGTGFQETQYF	TGTGCCAGCAGTACAATAGCACCCGGGACAGGGTTCCAAGAGACCCAGTACTTC
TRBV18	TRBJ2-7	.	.	CASSPGAGDSYEQYF	TGTGCCAGCTCACCAGGTGCAGGGGACTCCTACGAGCAGTACTTC
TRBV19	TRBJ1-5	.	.	CASSIGTRASNQPQHF	TGTGCCAGTAGTATCGGGACAAGAGCTAGCAATCAGCCCCAGCATTTT
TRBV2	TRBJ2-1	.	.	CARSEGAGGSYNEQFF	TGTGCCCGCAGTGAGGGGGCGGGGGGCTCCTACAATGAGCAGTTCTTC